This paragraph reports one TCR beta chain. The clone's antigen remains unknown. No much larger clonotype is one base removed from it; base qualities were not supplied. The sample belongs to a study of T cell responses to AZD1222 COVID-19 vaccine (dated by TCRdb to 2020 to 2022). Regarding the complete study: Because spike-specific TCR depth and breadth did not differ between the two schedules, AZD1222 recipients who got a second dose at roughly 4 weeks were pooled with those who got a second dose at roughly 12 weeks. TCR sequencing was performed for 233 trial participants, of whom around 210 were given two doses of AZD1222 and about 25 were given two doses of MenACWY control vaccine. Trial participants were enrolled by age into subgroups of 18-55, 56-69 and 70-plus years, and around 150, 28 and 57 TCR-sequenced participants, respectively, were included in these subgroups. Beyond this particular receptor, the publication reports: Vaccine-associated CD4 TCRs spanned the whole spike protein, with dominant responses in regions 160-218 and 743-854. Reportedly, close to half of the unique spike-specific TCRs recognized epitopes lying outside the regions that are mutated in the B.1.351 and B.1.1.7 variants. Conclusions about previously exposed vaccinees are limited, since just a handful of AZD1222 recipients were seropositive for SARS-CoV-2 at baseline. Participants were mostly white British and included more females than males, and it was suggested by the authors that clonal diversity may have been underestimated. Spike-specific TCR breadth and depth rose significantly after two AZD1222 doses compared with day 0 and with MenACWY recipients. In the small 56-69-year group, the increase in depth fell short of significance, most likely because of low power. No day 14 peak-response samples were available, so repertoires were characterized only after the peak T cell response.

CDR1 SGHVS and CDR2 FQNEAQ are derived from the germline V gene. The cysteine opens and the phenylalanine closes a CDR3 of 14 amino acids. Solely the CDR3 DNA is kept, with 42 bases framed from the first base. The junction shows trimming of 5 bases on V and 6 bases on J, plus 17 bases between the germline ends. The CDR3 regions of human TCRbeta chains were analyzed by immunosequencing. The paper's data handling went like this. TCRs in the repertoires were matched against a reference library of SARS-CoV-2-specific TCRs that had been generated with the MIRA antigen-specificity platform. Breadth was defined as the fraction of unique TCRs that were SARS-CoV-2-associated, and depth was defined as the fraction of total T cells that were SARS-CoV-2-associated. Using the MIRA data, every spike-specific TCR was mapped to the spike region that the TCR reacted to and assigned to either a CD4 or a CD8 class. Log10-transformed breadth and depth values were compared by one-way ANOVA with Sidak's multiple comparisons tests. This is the immuneACCESS table as TCRdb keeps it, with only in-frame sequences that have V and J called. A part of the clones is gone; compared with another copy, unresolved V genes explain less than half, and the rest is unexplained. That table supplies the V and J calls and clone size; D and trimming were determined from the DNA. The sample yields some 100,000 clones; 85% to 90% were counted once. The top ten clonotypes cover more than 1.2% of the sample.

The time point label for this specimen denotes: baseline before first vaccination. The vaccinee samples were drawn from two UK trials, COV001 and COV002, one of which was a single-blind randomized controlled phase 2/3 trial testing AZD1222 (ChAdOx1 nCoV-19) in healthy adults. For TCRbeta chain sequencing, PBMC samples from trial participants were taken at day 0 and at day 28 after the second dose. This sequence uses TRBV7-8 and TRBJ2-7; TRBD1 is a weak D gene call, 5 bases matching. This TCR was recovered from an adult in good health. This material consisted of peripheral blood, taken on day 0 of AZD1222 vaccination. This receptor carries the CDR3 CASSSTTRQSEQYF. The nucleotide sequence reads TGTGCCAGCAGCAGCACGACCCGACAGTCCGAGCAGTACTTC.